A selection of T cell receptor beta chains follows, all from one sample in a study of T and B cells in COVID-19 patients. Each CDR3 protein is one row after TCRdb ran MiXCR on the multiplex PCR reads. The table has thousands of distinct CDR3 sequences, about 27% seen once; the top ten hold around two thirds. Sequencing was performed on blood. Receptors originate from a human donor with active COVID-19. Both conserved end residues are part of each CDR3. Fields, in order: D gene, V gene, clone size, J gene, CDR3 protein, CDR3 DNA. D genes are given only for firm matches. Size is omitted from some rows. Given values are once, few, many or a class for expanded clones.

>TRBD1|TRBV30|NA|TRBJ1-1
CAWSVLGTVNTEAFF
TGTGCCTGGAGTGTATTGGGGACAGTGAACACTGAAGCTTTCTTT
>NA|TRBV5-1|few|TRBJ2-3
CASSLGGTTDTQYF
TGCGCCAGCAGCTTAGGCGGGACAACAGATACGCAGTATTTT
>TRBD1|TRBV6-6|medium-sized|TRBJ2-1
CASGFRQGGDEQFF
TGTGCCAGTGGCTTCCGACAGGGTGGGGATGAGCAGTTCTTC
>TRBD1|TRBV7-2|NA|TRBJ1-2
CASSSSGGSNYGYTF
TGTGCCAGCAGCTCTTCAGGGGGGTCTAACTATGGCTACACCTTC
>TRBD2|TRBV7-2|NA|TRBJ2-4
CASSSFGSGTGAKNIQYF
TGTGCCAGCAGCTCCTTTGGTAGCGGGACGGGAGCCAAAAACATTCAGTACTTC
>NA|TRBV18|few|TRBJ1-4
CASSSSGEEKLFF
TGTGCCAGCTCTTCATCTGGGGAGGAAAAACTGTTTTTT
>NA|TRBV5-4|NA|TRBJ1-4
CASSTGRSGSTNEKLFF
TGTGCCAGCAGCACGGGGAGATCCGGATCAACTAATGAAAAACTGTTTTTT
>TRBD2|TRBV6-5|few|TRBJ2-7
CASSLAGDSSYEQYF
TGTGCCAGCAGCTTGGCGGGGGATTCTAGCTACGAGCAGTACTTC
>NA|TRBV6-6|medium-sized|TRBJ2-6
CASRRRLSSGANVLTF
TGTGCCAGCAGGCGCCGACTGTCCTCTGGGGCCAACGTCCTGACTTTC
>NA|TRBV27|few|TRBJ1-1
CASSSTSGRSAFF
TGTGCCAGCAGTTCTACATCCGGGCGCAGCGCTTTCTTT
>NA|TRBV5-5|medium-sized|TRBJ2-7
CASGRDNFYEQYF
TGTGCCAGCGGGCGGGACAACTTCTACGAGCAGTACTTC
>TRBD1|TRBV19|few|TRBJ1-4
CASGDRGYEKLFF
TGTGCCAGCGGGGACAGGGGTTATGAAAAACTGTTTTTT
>TRBD2|TRBV13|medium-sized|TRBJ2-7
CASSPTSGRYEQYF
TGTGCCAGCAGCCCGACTAGCGGGAGGTACGAGCAGTACTTC
>NA|TRBV6-5|NA|TRBJ2-1
CASSRPSSSPTVGFF
TGTGCCAGCAGCAGGCCCTCTTCCAGCCCTACGGTGGGGTTCTTC
>NA|TRBV6-5|medium-sized|TRBJ1-1
CASSYQDRGTSNTEAFF
TGTGCCAGCAGTTACCAGGACCGTGGGACATCGAACACTGAAGCTTTCTTT
>TRBD2|TRBV6-5|medium-sized|TRBJ2-7
CASSPDGAGEYEQYF
TGTGCCAGCAGTCCAGACGGAGCGGGAGAATACGAGCAGTACTTC
>NA|TRBV7-3|NA|TRBJ2-2
CASSQAGTRNTGELFF
TGTGCCAGCAGCCAAGCTGGGACACGCAACACCGGGGAGCTGTTTTTT
>NA|TRBV12-3/TRBV12-4|medium-sized|TRBJ2-1
CASSLTNRGNEQFF
TGTGCCAGCAGTTTGACCAACCGGGGCAATGAGCAGTTCTTC
>TRBD2|TRBV20-1|NA|TRBJ2-1
CSARRSGEYNEQFF
TGCAGTGCTAGAAGGAGCGGGGAATACAATGAGCAGTTCTTC
>NA|TRBV19|NA|TRBJ2-1
CASSSGSSSYNEQFF
TGTGCCAGTAGTTCCGGGTCAAGCTCCTACAATGAGCAGTTCTTC
>NA|TRBV6-5|NA|TRBJ2-2
CASSLTGGAGTGELFF
TGTGCCAGCAGCCTCACGGGGGGCGCGGGCACCGGGGAGCTGTTTTTT
>TRBD1|TRBV4-1|NA|TRBJ1-6
CASSQAGTENSPLHF
TGCGCCAGCAGCCAAGCAGGGACAGAAAATTCACCCCTCCACTTT
>NA|TRBV7-6|many|TRBJ2-1
CASSLAGWNEQFF
TGTGCCAGCAGCTTAGCGGGGTGGAATGAGCAGTTCTTC
>NA|TRBV19|medium-sized|TRBJ2-2
CASSKRRENTGELFF
TGTGCCAGTAGTAAAAGGAGAGAGAACACCGGGGAGCTGTTTTTT
>TRBD1|TRBV30|many|TRBJ1-3
CAWGQGFSGNTIYF
TGTGCCTGGGGACAGGGGTTTTCTGGAAACACCATATATTTT
>NA|TRBV15|medium-sized|TRBJ2-3
CATSRDRGRSNTDTQYF
TGTGCCACCAGCAGAGATCGAGGGCGGAGTAACACAGATACGCAGTATTTT
>TRBD1|TRBV6-5|medium-sized|TRBJ2-1
CAESNRGDEQFF
TGTGCCGAATCGAACAGGGGGGATGAGCAGTTCTTC
>NA|TRBV18|NA|TRBJ2-7
CASSPRTESYEQYF
TGTGCCAGCTCACCACGAACGGAATCCTACGAGCAGTACTTC
>NA|TRBV18|medium-sized|TRBJ1-2
CASSPPGYGYTF
TGTGCCAGCTCACCACCCGGCTATGGCTACACCTTC
>TRBD1|TRBV29-1|large|TRBJ1-5
CSVKNGQGNQPQHF
TGCAGCGTTAAGAACGGACAGGGCAATCAGCCCCAGCATTTT
>TRBD1|TRBV10-3|few|TRBJ1-1
CATGGWGQGDTEAFF
TGTGCCACGGGGGGTTGGGGACAGGGGGACACTGAAGCTTTCTTT
>TRBD2|TRBV12-3/TRBV12-4|NA|TRBJ2-1
CASIPGLAREQFF
TGTGCCAGCATTCCGGGACTAGCCAGGGAGCAGTTCTTC
>NA|TRBV20-1|NA|TRBJ2-3
CSARRGSTDTQYF
TGCAGTGCTAGGCGGGGTTCCACAGATACGCAGTATTTT
>NA|TRBV7-9|NA|TRBJ1-2
CASSLANNYGYTF
TGTGCCAGCAGCTTAGCGAATAACTATGGCTACACCTTC
>TRBD1|TRBV4-2|NA|TRBJ1-2
CASSPTGGRDGYTF
TGTGCCAGCAGCCCTACAGGGGGGCGAGATGGCTACACCTTC
>TRBD1|TRBV6-5|NA|TRBJ2-7
CATRSDRGRENEQYF
TGTGCCACCCGTTCGGACAGGGGAAGGGAGAACGAGCAGTACTTC
>TRBD2|TRBV12-3/TRBV12-4|few|TRBJ2-1
CASLVAGAVEQFF
TGTGCCAGCTTAGTAGCGGGAGCGGTTGAGCAGTTCTTC
>NA|TRBV28|medium-sized|TRBJ2-7
CASSLLGGPLYEQYF
TGTGCCAGCAGTTTATTGGGCGGGCCACTCTACGAGCAGTACTTC
>TRBD2|TRBV18|medium-sized|TRBJ2-5
CASSPQVAGLGNQETQYF
TGTGCCAGCTCACCACAGGTAGCGGGACTCGGAAATCAAGAGACCCAGTACTTC
>NA|TRBV6-1|NA|TRBJ2-1
CASRGGRSSYNEQFF
TGTGCCAGCAGGGGGGGGCGGAGCTCCTACAATGAGCAGTTCTTC
>NA|TRBV24-1|NA|TRBJ1-5
CATSDHGTGQPQHF
TGTGCCACCAGTGATCATGGGACGGGGCAGCCCCAGCATTTT
>TRBD2|TRBV20-1|NA|TRBJ2-7
CSARREGLRSEQYF
TGCAGTGCCCGAAGGGAGGGTTTACGCTCCGAGCAGTACTTC
>TRBD1|TRBV11-1|medium-sized|TRBJ1-1
CASSSGTENEAFF
TGTGCCAGCAGCTCCGGGACAGAGAATGAAGCTTTCTTT
>NA|TRBV5-5|few|TRBJ2-5
CASSLMTGGRTQETQYF
TGTGCCAGCAGCTTGATGACGGGTGGGAGAACCCAAGAGACCCAGTACTTC
>NA|TRBV12-3/TRBV12-4|many|TRBJ1-6
CASSRTENSPLHF
TGTGCCAGCAGCCGGACGGAGAATTCACCCCTCCACTTT
>TRBD2|TRBV7-9|NA|TRBJ2-2
CASSLLFLAGGWKANTGELFF
TGTGCCAGCAGCTTATTATTCCTAGCGGGAGGGTGGAAGGCGAACACCGGGGAGCTGTTTTTT
>TRBD2|TRBV20-1|once|TRBJ2-1
CSARGPRTSGRVPYNEQFF
TGCAGTGCTAGGGGCCCTCGGACTAGCGGGAGGGTCCCCTACAATGAGCAGTTCTTC
>NA|TRBV11-1|medium-sized|TRBJ2-5
CASSSGLGETQYF
TGTGCCAGCAGCTCGGGACTGGGGGAGACCCAGTACTTC